This T cell receptor (beta chain) was sequenced for a study of T cells in Graves' hyperthyroidism and ophthalmopathy (dated by TCRdb to between 2018 and 2021). For context, the study as a whole: To identify distinguishing TCR V-J signatures, a discovery cohort of about 100 patients was used, comprising approximately 40 with Graves' ophthalmopathy and about 59 with stable Graves' hyperthyroidism. Prospective prediction of ophthalmopathy was tested in an independent validation cohort consisting of under 20 hyperthyroidism patients and some 17 patients who later progressed to ophthalmopathy. After sampling, hyperthyroidism patients received methimazole starting at 30 mg daily, and ophthalmopathy patients received high-dose intravenous methylprednisolone. The paper describes TCR Vbeta CDR3 sequencing of 140 or so peripheral blood samples, made up of 43 ophthalmopathy patients, 70 to 75 hyperthyroidism patients and about 17 progressor patients. Thyroid tissue and blood T-cell repertoires from several Graves' hyperthyroidism patients were also compared in the study. The 95 to 100 discovery patients were divided at random into training and test sets in a 7:3 ratio. What the study reported, not specific to this receptor: A model built on a 13 V-J signature distinguished ophthalmopathy from stable hyperthyroidism, reaching roughly 88% sensitivity and approximately 81% specificity in cross-validation and 80%/75% in testing. Most expanded thyroid clonotypes (frequency above 0.001) were also detected in blood, a finding suggesting that blood repertoires may reflect thyroid immune responses. During validation, the model predicted progression to ophthalmopathy a median of roughly 7.1 months ahead of onset, with around 70% sensitivity and 72.22% specificity. Sample size was not statistically predetermined, and investigators were not blinded to group allocation.

TCR beta CDR3 regions were amplified from RNA transcripts. A first-round RT-PCR of the TCR CDR3 used the HTBI primer set with the Qiagen OneStep RT-PCR kit. The libraries were constructed in a second round of multiplex PCR and then size-selected and purified. Paired-end sequencing of the libraries was performed with 100 bp reads on an Illumina HiSeq2000. The original methods were these. SOAPnuke was used to process the raw data, removing reads that contained adapters or uncalled bases, had a mean Phred below 15, or lacked an exact match to the constant primer or identifier. High-quality paired reads were merged with COPE v1.2.5, and unique nucleotide sequences were defined as clonotypes. Clonotypes were aligned to IMGT TRBV, TRBD and TRBJ reference segments using MiTCR v1.1. The analysis was restricted to V-J combinations with a frequency above 0.0001, which together covered 98% to 99.2% of the repertoires. A TCS score was defined as the ratio between F50 (clonal expansion) and ExV (chaos), using BLOSUM62-based TCRdist between CDR3 peptides within each V-J. Welch's t-statistics and random forest reduced fewer than 600 V-J features to 13, which were used in a naive Bayes classifier (R e1071). Using fastp trimming at Q25 and MiXCR clonotype assembly, TCRdb reanalyzed the public sequencing data and kept in-frame beta chains. Under each unique CDR3 protein, matching rows form one entry showing the most common genes and DNA. TCRdb's processing, not the study's, gives the V and J calls here. This sample comprises hundreds of thousands of distinct CDR3 sequences, 46% of them detected only once. The ten largest clonotypes hold 8% to 8.5% of the sample.

CDR1 and CDR2 (SGHTA, FQGTGA) derive from the germline V gene. Counted from cysteine to phenylalanine, this CDR3 has 13 amino acids. The read is trimmed to its CDR3 DNA, 39 bases read in frame from base 1. The trim is 6 bases for V and 0 bases for J, with a gap of 8 bases between the germline ends. Graves' hyperthyroidism was defined as stable when no progression to ophthalmopathy occurred over 18 months of follow-up. Hyperthyroidism patients were aged 18 to 65 years and newly diagnosed, with disease duration of less than 2 months. The study excluded patients with uncontrolled infections, other autoimmune diseases, pregnancy or lactation. Clinical symptoms, serum thyroxine and TRAb, thyroid ultrasound, and orbital computed tomography formed the basis for the diagnoses. Total RNA was extracted with Trizol reagent, and quality was checked on an Agilent 2100 Bioanalyzer. This clonotype was found many times. The antigen it recognizes is unknown. No base qualities exist here, and no much larger clone lies one base off it.

Sequencing was carried out using peripheral blood or thyroid tissue (not recorded which). The V gene is TRBV7-3 and the J gene is TRBJ1-1; no D gene is confidently identified. This clonotype originated in a woman under 30 with Graves' hyperthyroidism. Donor details come from another sample of the same person, matched by shared clones. The DNA reads TGTGCCAGCAGTCTTGAACTGAACACTGAAGCTTTCTTT. Its protein is CASSLELNTEAFF.